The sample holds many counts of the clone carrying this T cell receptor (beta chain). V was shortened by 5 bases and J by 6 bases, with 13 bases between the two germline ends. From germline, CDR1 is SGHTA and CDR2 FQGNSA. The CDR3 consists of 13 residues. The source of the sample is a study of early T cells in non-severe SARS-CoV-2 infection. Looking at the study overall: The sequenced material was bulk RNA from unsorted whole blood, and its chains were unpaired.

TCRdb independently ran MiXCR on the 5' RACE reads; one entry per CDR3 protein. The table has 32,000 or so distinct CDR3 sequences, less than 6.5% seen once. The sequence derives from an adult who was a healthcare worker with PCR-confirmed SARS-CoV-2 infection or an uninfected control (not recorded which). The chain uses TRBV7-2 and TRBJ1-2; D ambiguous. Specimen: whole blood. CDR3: CASSPPRGDGYTF. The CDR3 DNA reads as TGTGCCAGCAGCCCCCCGCGCGGAGATGGCTACACCTTC.